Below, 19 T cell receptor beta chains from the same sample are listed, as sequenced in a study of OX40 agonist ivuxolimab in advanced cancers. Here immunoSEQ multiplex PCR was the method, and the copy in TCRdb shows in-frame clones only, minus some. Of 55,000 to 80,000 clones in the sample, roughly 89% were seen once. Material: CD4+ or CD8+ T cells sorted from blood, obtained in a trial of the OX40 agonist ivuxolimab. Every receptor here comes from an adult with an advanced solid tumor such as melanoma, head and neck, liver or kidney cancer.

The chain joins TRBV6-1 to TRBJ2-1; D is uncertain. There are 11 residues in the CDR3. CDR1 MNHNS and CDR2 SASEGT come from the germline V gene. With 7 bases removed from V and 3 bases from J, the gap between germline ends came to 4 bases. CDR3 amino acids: CASISYNEQFF. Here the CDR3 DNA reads TGTGCCAGCATCAGCTACAATGAGCAGTTCTTC.

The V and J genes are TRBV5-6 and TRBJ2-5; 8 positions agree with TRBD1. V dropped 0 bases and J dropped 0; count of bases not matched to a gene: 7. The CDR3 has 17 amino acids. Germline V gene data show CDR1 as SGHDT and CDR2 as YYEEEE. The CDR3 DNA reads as TGTGCCAGCAGCTTGGCCGAGATGGGACAGGACCAAGAGACCCAGTACTTC. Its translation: CASSLAEMGQDQETQYF.

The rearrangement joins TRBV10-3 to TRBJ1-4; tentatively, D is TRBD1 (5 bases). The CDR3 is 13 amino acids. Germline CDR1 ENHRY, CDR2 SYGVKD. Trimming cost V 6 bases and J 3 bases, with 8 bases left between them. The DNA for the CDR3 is TGTGCCATCAGGCGAGGGGCTAATGAAAAACTGTTTTTT. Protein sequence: CAIRRGANEKLFF.

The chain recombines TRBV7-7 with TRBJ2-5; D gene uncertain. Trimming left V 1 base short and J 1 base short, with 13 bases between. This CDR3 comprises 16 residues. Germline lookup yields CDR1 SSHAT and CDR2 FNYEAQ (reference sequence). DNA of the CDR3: TGTGCCAGCAGCTTAGGATTAATTCAGCCCCAAGAGACCCAGTACTTC. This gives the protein CASSLGLIQPQETQYF.

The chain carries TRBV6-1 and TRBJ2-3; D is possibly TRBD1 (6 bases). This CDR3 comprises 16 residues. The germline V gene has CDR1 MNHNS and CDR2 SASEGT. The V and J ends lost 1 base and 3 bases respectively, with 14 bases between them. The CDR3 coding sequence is TGTGCCAGCAGTGAAGACAGGGCACACCTGACAGATACGCAGTATTTT. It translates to CASSEDRAHLTDTQYF.

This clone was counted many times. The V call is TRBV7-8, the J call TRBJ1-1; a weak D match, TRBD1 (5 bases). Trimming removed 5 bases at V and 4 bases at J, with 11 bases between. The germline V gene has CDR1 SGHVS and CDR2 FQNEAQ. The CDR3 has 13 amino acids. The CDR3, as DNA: TGTGCCAGCAGCCCTGGACAAGCCACTGAAGCTTTCTTT. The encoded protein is CASSPGQATEAFF.

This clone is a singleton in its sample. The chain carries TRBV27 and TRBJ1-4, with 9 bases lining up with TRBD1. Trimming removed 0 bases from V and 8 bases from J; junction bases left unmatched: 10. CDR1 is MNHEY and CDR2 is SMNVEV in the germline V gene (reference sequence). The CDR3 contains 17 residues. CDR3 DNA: TGTGCCAGCAGTTTATCTACTTGGACAGGGGAAAGAGAAAAACTGTTTTTT. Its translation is CASSLSTWTGEREKLFF.

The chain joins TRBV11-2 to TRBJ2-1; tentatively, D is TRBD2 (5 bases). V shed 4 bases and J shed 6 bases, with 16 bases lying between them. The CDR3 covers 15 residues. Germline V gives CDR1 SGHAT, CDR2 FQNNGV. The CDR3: CASSYRDASPNEQFF. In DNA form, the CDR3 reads TGTGCCAGCAGCTACCGGGATGCATCCCCCAATGAGCAGTTCTTC.

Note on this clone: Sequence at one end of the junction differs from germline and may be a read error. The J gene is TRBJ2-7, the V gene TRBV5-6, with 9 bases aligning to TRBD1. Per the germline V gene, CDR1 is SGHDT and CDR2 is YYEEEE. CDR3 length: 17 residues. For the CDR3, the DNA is TGTGTCAGCAGCCGGGGACAGGGCGTCCCAATTTTCTACGAGCAGTACTTC. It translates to CVSSRGQGVPIFYEQYF.

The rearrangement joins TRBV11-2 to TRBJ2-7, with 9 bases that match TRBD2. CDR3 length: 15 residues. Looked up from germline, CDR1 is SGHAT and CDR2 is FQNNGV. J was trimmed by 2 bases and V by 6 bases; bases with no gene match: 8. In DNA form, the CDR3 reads TGTGCCAGCAGTTCTCCAGCGGGAGGCACCTACGAGCAGTACTTC. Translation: CASSSPAGGTYEQYF.

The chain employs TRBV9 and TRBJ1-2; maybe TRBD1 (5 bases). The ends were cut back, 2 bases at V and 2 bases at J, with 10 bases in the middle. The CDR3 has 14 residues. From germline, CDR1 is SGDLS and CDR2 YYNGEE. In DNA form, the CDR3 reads TGTGCCAGCAGCGTCTCTGGGACCAACTATGGCTACACCTTC. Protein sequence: CASSVSGTNYGYTF.

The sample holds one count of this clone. CDR3 sequence: CASSLQGFYTF. The CDR3 DNA sequence: TGTGCCAGCAGCTTGCAGGGATTCTACACCTTC. The chain carries TRBV5-4 and TRBJ1-2; maybe TRBD1 (5 bases). Between the trimmed V and J ends, which lost 1 base and 10 bases, there was a span of 8 bases. CDR1 and CDR2 from the germline V gene are SGHNT and YYREEE (reference sequence). This CDR3 region has 11 residues.

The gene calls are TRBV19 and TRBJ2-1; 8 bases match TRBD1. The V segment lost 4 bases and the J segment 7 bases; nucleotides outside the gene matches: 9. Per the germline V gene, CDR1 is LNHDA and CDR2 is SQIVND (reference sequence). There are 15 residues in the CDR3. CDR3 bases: TGTGCCAGTAGTAGTTGGGACAGGAGGGAAAATGAGCAGTTCTTC. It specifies CASSSWDRRENEQFF.

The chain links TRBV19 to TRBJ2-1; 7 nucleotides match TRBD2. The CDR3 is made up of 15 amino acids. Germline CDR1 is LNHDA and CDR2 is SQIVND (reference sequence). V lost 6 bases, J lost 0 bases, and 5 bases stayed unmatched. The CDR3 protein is CASSSRGSSYNEQFF. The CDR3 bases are TGTGCCAGTAGCTCGCGCGGGAGCTCCTACAATGAGCAGTTCTTC.

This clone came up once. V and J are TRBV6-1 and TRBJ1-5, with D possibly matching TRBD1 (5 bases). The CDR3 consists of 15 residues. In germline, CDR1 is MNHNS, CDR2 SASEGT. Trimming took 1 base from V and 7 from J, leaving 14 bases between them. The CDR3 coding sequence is TGTGCCAGCAGTGAAGTGGCAGGGCAGCGACAGCCCCAGCATTTT. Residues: CASSEVAGQRQPQHF.

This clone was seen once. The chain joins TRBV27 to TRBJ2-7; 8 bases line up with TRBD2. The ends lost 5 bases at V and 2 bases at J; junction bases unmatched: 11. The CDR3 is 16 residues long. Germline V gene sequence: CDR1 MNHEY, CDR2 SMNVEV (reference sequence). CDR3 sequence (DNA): TGTGCCAGCAGTACCCGGGAGGGGCAATGGGCCTACGAGCAGTACTTC. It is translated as CASSTREGQWAYEQYF.

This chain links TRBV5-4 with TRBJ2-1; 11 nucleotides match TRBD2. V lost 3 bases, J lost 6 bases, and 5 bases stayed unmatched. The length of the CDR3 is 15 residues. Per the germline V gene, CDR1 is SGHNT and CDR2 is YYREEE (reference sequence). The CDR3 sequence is CASSYLAGGPNEQFF. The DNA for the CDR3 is TGTGCCAGCAGCTACCTAGCGGGAGGACCCAATGAGCAGTTCTTC.

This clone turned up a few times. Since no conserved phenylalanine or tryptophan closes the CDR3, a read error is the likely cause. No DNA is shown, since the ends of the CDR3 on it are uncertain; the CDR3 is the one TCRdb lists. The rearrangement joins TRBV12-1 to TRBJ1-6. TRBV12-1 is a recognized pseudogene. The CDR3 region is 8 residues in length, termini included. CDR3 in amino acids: CASSPPKV.

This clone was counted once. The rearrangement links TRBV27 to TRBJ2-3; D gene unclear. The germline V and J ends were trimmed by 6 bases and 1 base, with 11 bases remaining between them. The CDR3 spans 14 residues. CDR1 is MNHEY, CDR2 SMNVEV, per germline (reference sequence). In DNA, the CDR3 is TGTGCCAGCAGCTTAGGAGACGGCACAGATACGCAGTATTTT. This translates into CASSLGDGTDTQYF.